The clone carrying this TCR beta chain occurred once. This record comes from a study of blood T cell repertoires in COVID-19. Study as a whole: Specimens from acute and convalescent COVID-19 originated in the United States, Italy and Spain. T cells, B-cell-depleted T cells, or PBMCs supplied cDNA or gDNA.

After removal of 3 bases from V and 0 bases from J, the junction contained 5 bases not matched to a gene. There are 19 residues in the CDR3. Germline CDR1 reads KGHSH; CDR2 reads LQKENI. As handled by the study authors: It was from reference gene primer amplification that nucleated cell counts were estimated. Assay: immunoSEQ multiplex PCR; the TCRdb copy retains only in-frame clones and omits some. That table gives V, J and clone size, and the DNA gave D and trimming. The sample has some 25,000 clones; 90% are singletons. The chain carries TRBV18 and TRBJ2-1; 16 nucleotides align to TRBD2. The origin of this receptor is a man between 70 and 80 years old with acute or convalescent COVID-19. The sequenced sample consisted of peripheral blood. The CDR3 DNA reads TGTGCCAGCTCACCTCCGGGACTAGCGGGAGGGCCCTCCTACAATGAGCAGTTCTTC. It codes for CASSPPGLAGGPSYNEQFF.